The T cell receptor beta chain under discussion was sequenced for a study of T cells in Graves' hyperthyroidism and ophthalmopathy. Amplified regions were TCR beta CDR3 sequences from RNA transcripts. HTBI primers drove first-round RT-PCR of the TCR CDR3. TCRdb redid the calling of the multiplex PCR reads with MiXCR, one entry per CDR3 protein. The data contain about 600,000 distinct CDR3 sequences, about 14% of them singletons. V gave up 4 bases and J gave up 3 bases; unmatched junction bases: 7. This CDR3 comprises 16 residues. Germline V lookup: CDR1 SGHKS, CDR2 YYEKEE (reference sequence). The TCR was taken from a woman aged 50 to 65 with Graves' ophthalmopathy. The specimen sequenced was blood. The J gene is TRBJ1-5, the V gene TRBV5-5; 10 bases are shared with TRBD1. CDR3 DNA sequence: TGTGCCAGCAGCCCCGGGACAGGGGCGTTCAATCAGCCCCAGCATTTT. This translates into CASSPGTGAFNQPQHF.